This entry concerns a single T cell receptor beta chain. V was pared by 1 base and J by 4 bases, with 12 bases between. This CDR3 region has 15 residues. Germline V lookup: CDR1 MGHRA, CDR2 YSYEKL. Study members were between 18 and 89 years old and lived in roughly 24 US regions. This sample stems from a study of blood T cell repertoires in COVID-19. TCRdb keeps only in-frame clones here, not all; method: immunoSEQ multiplex PCR. The data hold 270,000 or so clones, with over 80% observed a single time. The chain carries TRBV4-1 and TRBJ2-3; D possibly corresponds to TRBD2 (5 bases). The sequenced material came from PBMCs or T cells enriched from blood (not recorded which). This clonotype was sampled from a woman aged 25 to 45 with acute COVID-19. In DNA form, the CDR3 reads TGCGCCAGCAGCCAAGCCGGGGAAGTATCAGATACGCAGTATTTT. Translating it yields CASSQAGEVSDTQYF.